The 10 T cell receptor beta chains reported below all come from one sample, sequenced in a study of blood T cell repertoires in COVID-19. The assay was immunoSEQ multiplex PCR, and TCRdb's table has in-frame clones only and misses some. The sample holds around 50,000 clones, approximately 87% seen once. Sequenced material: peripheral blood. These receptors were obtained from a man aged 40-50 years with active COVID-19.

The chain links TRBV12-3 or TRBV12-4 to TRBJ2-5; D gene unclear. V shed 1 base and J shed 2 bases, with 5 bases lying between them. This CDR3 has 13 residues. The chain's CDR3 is CASSLGGQETQYF. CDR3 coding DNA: TGTGCCAGCAGTTTAGGAGGACAAGAGACCCAGTACTTC.

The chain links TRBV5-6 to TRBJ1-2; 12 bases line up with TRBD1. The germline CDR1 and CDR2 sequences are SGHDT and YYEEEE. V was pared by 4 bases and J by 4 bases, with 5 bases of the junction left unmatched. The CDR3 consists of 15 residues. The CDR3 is CASSPGTGGIYGYTF. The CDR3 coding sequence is TGTGCCAGCAGCCCGGGGACAGGGGGCATCTATGGCTACACCTTC.

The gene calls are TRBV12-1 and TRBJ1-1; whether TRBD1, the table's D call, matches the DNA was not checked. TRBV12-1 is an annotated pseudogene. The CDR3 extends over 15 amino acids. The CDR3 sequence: CASSFPGQGATEAFF. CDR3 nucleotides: TGTGCCAGCAGCTTTCCGGGACAGGGCGCCACTGAAGCTTTCTTT.

The CDR3 loop is CASSQGAGGEAFF. CDR3 DNA: TGCGCCAGCAGCCAGGGGGCCGGGGGAGAAGCTTTCTTT. This chain connects TRBV5-1 to TRBJ1-1; 8 bases match TRBD1. The trim removed 4 bases at V and 8 bases at J, leaving 7 bases unmatched. The CDR3 loop spans 13 amino acids. Per germline, CDR1 SGHRS and CDR2 YFSETQ.

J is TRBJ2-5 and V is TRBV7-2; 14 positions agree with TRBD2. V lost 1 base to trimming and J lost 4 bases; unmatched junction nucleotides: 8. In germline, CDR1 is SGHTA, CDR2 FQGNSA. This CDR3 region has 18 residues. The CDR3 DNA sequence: TGTGCCAGCAGCTTAGGGGGGGGACTAGCGGGAGAAGGAGAGACCCAGTACTTC. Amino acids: CASSLGGGLAGEGETQYF.

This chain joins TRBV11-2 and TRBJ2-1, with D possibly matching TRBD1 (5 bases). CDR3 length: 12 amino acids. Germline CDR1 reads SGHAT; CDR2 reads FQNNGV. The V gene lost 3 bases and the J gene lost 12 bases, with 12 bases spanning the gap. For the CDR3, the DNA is TGTGCCAGCAGCTTGTGGGGCGTAGGGCAGTTCTTC. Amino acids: CASSLWGVGQFF.

The CDR3 spells CASSLGHGEQFF. The CDR3 DNA follows: TGTGCCAGCAGCTTGGGACATGGGGAGCAGTTCTTC. J is TRBJ2-1 and V is TRBV5-5; D unclear. The CDR3 is made up of 12 amino acids. The V gene lost 0 bases and the J gene lost 10 bases, with 8 bases spanning the gap. Germline V gene data show CDR1 as SGHKS and CDR2 as YYEKEE (reference sequence).

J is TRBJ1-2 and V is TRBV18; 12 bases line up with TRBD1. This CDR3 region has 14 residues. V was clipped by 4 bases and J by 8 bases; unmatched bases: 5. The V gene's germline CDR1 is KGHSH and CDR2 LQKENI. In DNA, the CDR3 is TGTGCCAGCTCACTAGGGACAGGGGGCGAAGGCTACACCTTC. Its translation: CASSLGTGGEGYTF. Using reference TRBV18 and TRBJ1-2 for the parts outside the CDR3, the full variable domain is NAGVMQNPRHLVRRRGQEARLRCSPMKGHSHVYWYRQLPEEGLKFMVYLQKENIIDESGMPKERFSAEFPKEGPSILRIQQVVRGDSAAYFCASSLGTGGEGYTFGSGTRLTVV.

Here the CDR3 reads CSASEGQGYEQYF. The CDR3 nucleotides read TGCAGTGCTAGTGAGGGACAGGGCTACGAGCAGTACTTC. The chain recombines TRBV20-1 with TRBJ2-7; TRBD1 matches 9 bases. The V and J ends lost 3 bases and 3 bases, in that order; junction bases with no gene match: 3. Germline CDR1 and CDR2: DFQATT and SNEGSKA (reference sequence). The CDR3 has 13 residues.

The CDR3 sequence is CASTSGGAGNTEAFF. CDR3 DNA sequence: TGTGCCAGCACTTCAGGGGGCGCGGGCAACACTGAAGCTTTCTTT. The chain carries TRBV27 and TRBJ1-1, with 8 positions matching TRBD1. Germline CDR1 is MNHEY and CDR2 is SMNVEV (reference sequence). Trimming removed 7 bases from V and 2 bases from J; junction bases left unmatched: 9. CDR3 size: 15 residues.